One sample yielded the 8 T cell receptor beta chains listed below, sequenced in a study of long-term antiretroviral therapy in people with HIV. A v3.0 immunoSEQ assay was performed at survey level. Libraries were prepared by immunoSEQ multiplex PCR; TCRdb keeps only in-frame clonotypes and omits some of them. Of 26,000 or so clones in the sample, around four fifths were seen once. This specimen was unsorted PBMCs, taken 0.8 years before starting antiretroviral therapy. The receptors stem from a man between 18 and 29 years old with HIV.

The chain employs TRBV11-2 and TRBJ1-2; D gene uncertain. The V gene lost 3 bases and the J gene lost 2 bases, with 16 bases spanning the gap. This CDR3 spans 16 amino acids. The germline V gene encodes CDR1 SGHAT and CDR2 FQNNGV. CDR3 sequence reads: CASSFGGVRLNYGYTF. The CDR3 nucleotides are TGTGCCAGCAGCTTCGGCGGGGTTCGGCTCAACTATGGCTACACCTTC.

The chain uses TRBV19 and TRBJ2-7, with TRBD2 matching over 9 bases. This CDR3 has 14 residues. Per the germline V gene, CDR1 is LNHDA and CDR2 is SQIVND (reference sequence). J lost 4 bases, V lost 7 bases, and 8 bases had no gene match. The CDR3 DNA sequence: TGTGCCAGTACCTCCTATAGCGGGAGTTACGAGCAGTACTTC. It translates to CASTSYSGSYEQYF.

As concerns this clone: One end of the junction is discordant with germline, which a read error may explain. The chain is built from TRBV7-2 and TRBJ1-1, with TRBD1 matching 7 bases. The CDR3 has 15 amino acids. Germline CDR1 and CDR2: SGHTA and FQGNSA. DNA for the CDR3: TGTGCCAGCACCTTAGTCGACCCAGGGGGGACTGAAGCTTTCTTT. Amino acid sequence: CASTLVDPGGTEAFF.

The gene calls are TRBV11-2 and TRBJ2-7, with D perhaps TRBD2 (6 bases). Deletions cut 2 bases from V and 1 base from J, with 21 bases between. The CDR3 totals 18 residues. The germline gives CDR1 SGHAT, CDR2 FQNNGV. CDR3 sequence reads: CASSLHRSGGVLSYEQYF. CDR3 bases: TGTGCCAGCAGCTTACACCGTAGCGGTGGGGTCCTGTCCTACGAGCAGTACTTC.

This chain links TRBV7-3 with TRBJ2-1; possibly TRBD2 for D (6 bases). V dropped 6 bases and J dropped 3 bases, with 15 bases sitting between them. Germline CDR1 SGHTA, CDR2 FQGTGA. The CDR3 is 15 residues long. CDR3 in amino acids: CASSPGLAYYNEQFF. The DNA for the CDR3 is TGTGCCAGCAGTCCGGGACTCGCCTACTACAATGAGCAGTTCTTC.

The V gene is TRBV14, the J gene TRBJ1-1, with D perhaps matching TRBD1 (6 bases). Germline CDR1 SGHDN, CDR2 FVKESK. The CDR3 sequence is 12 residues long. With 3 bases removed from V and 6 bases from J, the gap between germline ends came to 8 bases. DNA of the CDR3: TGTGCCAGCAGCCACTGGGGGCCTGAAGCTTTCTTT. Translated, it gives CASSHWGPEAFF.

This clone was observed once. The CDR3, as DNA: TGTGCCAGCAGCGCCGGGGGGTTAGCCAAAAACATTCAGTACTTC. It is translated as CASSAGGLAKNIQYF. The J gene is TRBJ2-4, the V gene TRBV9; the match to TRBD2 covers 7 bases. V lost 3 bases, J lost 0 bases, and 3 bases stayed unmatched. The CDR3 sequence is 15 residues long. CDR1 SGDLS and CDR2 YYNGEE come from the germline V gene.

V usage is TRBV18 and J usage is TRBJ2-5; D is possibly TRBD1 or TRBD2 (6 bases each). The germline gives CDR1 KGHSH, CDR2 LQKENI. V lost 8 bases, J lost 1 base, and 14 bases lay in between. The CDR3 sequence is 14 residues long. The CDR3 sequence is CASNGGQTQETQYF. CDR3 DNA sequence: TGTGCCAGCAACGGGGGCCAAACCCAAGAGACCCAGTACTTC.